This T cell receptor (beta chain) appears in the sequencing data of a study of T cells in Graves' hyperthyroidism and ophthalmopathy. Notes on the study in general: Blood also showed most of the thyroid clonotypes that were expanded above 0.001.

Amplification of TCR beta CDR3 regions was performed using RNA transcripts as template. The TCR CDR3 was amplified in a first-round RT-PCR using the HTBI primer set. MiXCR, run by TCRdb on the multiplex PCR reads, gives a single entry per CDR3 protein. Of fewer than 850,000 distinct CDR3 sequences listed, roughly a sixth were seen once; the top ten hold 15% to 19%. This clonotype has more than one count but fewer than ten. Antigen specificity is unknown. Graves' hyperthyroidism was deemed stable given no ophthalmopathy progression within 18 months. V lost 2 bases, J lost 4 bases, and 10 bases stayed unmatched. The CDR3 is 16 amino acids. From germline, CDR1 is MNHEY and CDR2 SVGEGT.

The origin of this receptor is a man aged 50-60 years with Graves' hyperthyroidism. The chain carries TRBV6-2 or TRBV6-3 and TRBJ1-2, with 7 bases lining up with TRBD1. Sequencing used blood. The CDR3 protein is CASSYERQGGGYGYTF. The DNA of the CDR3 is TGTGCCAGCAGTTACGAGCGCCAGGGGGGAGGCTATGGCTACACCTTC.